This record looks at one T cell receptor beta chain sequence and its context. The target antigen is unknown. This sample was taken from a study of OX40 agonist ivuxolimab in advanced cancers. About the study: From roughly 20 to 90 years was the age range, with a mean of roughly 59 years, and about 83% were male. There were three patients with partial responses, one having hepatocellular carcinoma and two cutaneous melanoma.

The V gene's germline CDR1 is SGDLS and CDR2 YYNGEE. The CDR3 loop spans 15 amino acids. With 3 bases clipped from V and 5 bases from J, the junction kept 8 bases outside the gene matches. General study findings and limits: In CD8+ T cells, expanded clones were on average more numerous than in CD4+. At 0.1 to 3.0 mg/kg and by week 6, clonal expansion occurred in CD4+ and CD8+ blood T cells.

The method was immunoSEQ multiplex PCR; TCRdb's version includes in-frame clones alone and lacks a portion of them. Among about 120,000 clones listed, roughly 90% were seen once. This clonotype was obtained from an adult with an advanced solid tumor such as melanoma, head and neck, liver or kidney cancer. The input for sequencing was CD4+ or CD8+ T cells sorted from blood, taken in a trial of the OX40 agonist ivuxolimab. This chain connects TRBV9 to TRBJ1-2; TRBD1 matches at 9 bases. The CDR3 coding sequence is TGTGCCAGCAGCGGGGGACAGGGTCGAGAGTATGGCTACACCTTC. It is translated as CASSGGQGREYGYTF.